The rows below give T cell receptor beta chains drawn from one sample of a study of OX40 agonist ivuxolimab in advanced cancers. Libraries were prepared by immunoSEQ multiplex PCR; TCRdb keeps only in-frame clonotypes and omits some of them. This sample yields tens of thousands of clones, of which about 80% are seen a single time; under 11% belongs to the top ten. The specimen was CD4+ or CD8+ T cells sorted from blood, collected in a trial of the OX40 agonist ivuxolimab. All receptors derive from an adult with an advanced solid tumor such as melanoma, head and neck, liver or kidney cancer. Both conserved end residues are part of each CDR3. The order of the fields is D gene, clone size, V gene, J gene, CDR3 DNA, CDR3 protein. The D gene is left open where the match is weak. Only some rows state a clone size, as once, few, many or a class for expanded clones.

d_gene: .
abundance: few
v_gene: TRBV2
j_gene: TRBJ1-5
CDR3nt: TGTGCCAGCAGGAGGGGGGGAGGCCAGCCCCAGCATTTT
CDR3aa: CASRRGGGQPQHF

d_gene: .
abundance: .
v_gene: TRBV6-1
j_gene: TRBJ2-7
CDR3nt: TGTGCCAGCCTGCCAACGGATAGAGGTTACCACGAGCAGTACTTC
CDR3aa: CASLPTDRGYHEQYF

d_gene: TRBD2
abundance: .
v_gene: TRBV6-1
j_gene: TRBJ2-3
CDR3nt: TGTGCCAGCAGTGAGTACCTAGCGGGAGGGCCGGTAAGAGATACGCAGTATTTT
CDR3aa: CASSEYLAGGPVRDTQYF

d_gene: TRBD2
abundance: .
v_gene: TRBV11-2
j_gene: TRBJ2-2
CDR3nt: TGTGCCAGCAGCCCCCCCCTGGTAGCGGGAGGAGGCACCGGGGAGCTGTTTTTT
CDR3aa: CASSPPLVAGGGTGELFF

d_gene: .
abundance: few
v_gene: TRBV11-2
j_gene: TRBJ2-2
CDR3nt: TGTGCCAGCAGCCAGAACACCGGGGAGCTGTTTTTT
CDR3aa: CASSQNTGELFF

d_gene: TRBD2
abundance: .
v_gene: TRBV7-6
j_gene: TRBJ2-3
CDR3nt: TGTGCCAGCAGCTTAGCGCTAGCGGGAGGGGCAGATACGCAGTATTTT
CDR3aa: CASSLALAGGADTQYF

d_gene: .
abundance: .
v_gene: TRBV5-4
j_gene: TRBJ2-3
CDR3nt: TGTGCCAGCAGCTTGGTAGAGAGGACAGATACGCAGTATTTT
CDR3aa: CASSLVERTDTQYF

d_gene: .
abundance: .
v_gene: TRBV30
j_gene: TRBJ2-7
CDR3nt: TGTGCCTGGAGGGCCACCTACGAGCAGTACTTC
CDR3aa: CAWRATYEQYF

d_gene: TRBD1
abundance: few
v_gene: TRBV7-9
j_gene: TRBJ2-3
CDR3nt: TGTGCCAGCAGCAGGGACAGGTATAGCACAGATACGCAGTATTTT
CDR3aa: CASSRDRYSTDTQYF

d_gene: .
abundance: few
v_gene: TRBV30
j_gene: TRBJ1-5
CDR3nt: TGTGCCTGGAGCGACGGTAGCAATCAGCCCCAGCATTTT
CDR3aa: CAWSDGSNQPQHF

d_gene: TRBD1
abundance: .
v_gene: TRBV7-2
j_gene: TRBJ2-5
CDR3nt: TGTGCCAGCAGCTTAGTAGGGGGCGGAGGTCGAGAGACCCAGTACTTC
CDR3aa: CASSLVGGGGRETQYF

d_gene: TRBD1
abundance: .
v_gene: TRBV5-1
j_gene: TRBJ1-4
CDR3nt: TGCGCCAGCAGCTTGGTTAGCAGGGGGAATGAAAAACTGTTTTTT
CDR3aa: CASSLVSRGNEKLFF

d_gene: .
abundance: few
v_gene: TRBV5-1
j_gene: TRBJ2-4
CDR3nt: TGCGCCAGCAGCTTGGGAAATCAGGACATTCAGTACTTC
CDR3aa: CASSLGNQDIQYF

d_gene: .
abundance: .
v_gene: TRBV19
j_gene: TRBJ2-1
CDR3nt: TGTGCCAGTAGTATTGGAGGGAGTGTAACCAATGAGCAGTTCTTC
CDR3aa: CASSIGGSVTNEQFF

d_gene: .
abundance: .
v_gene: TRBV7-9
j_gene: TRBJ2-7
CDR3nt: TGTGCCAGCAGCAACTACGAGCAGTACTTC
CDR3aa: CASSNYEQYF

d_gene: TRBD1
abundance: .
v_gene: TRBV18
j_gene: TRBJ1-5
CDR3nt: TGTGCCAGCTCACCACCGGGGACAGGCCTAGGGCAGCCCCAGCATTTT
CDR3aa: CASSPPGTGLGQPQHF

d_gene: .
abundance: few
v_gene: TRBV19
j_gene: TRBJ1-5
CDR3nt: TGTGCCAGTACCACGGACACCCTTAGCAATCAGCCCCAGCATTTT
CDR3aa: CASTTDTLSNQPQHF

d_gene: TRBD2
abundance: .
v_gene: TRBV5-4
j_gene: TRBJ2-5
CDR3nt: TGTGCCAGCAGCCGGGGGACGGGACTAGGATTAGGTGGAGAGACCCAGTACTTC
CDR3aa: CASSRGTGLGLGGETQYF

d_gene: TRBD2
abundance: .
v_gene: TRBV19
j_gene: TRBJ2-3
CDR3nt: TGTGCCAGTAGTATAACTAGCGGGAGGCCCCTTTCTAGCACAGATACGCAGTATTTT
CDR3aa: CASSITSGRPLSSTDTQYF

d_gene: TRBD1
abundance: few
v_gene: TRBV2
j_gene: TRBJ1-1
CDR3nt: TGTGCCAGCGGGGACAGTGAAGCTTTCTTT
CDR3aa: CASGDSEAFF

d_gene: .
abundance: .
v_gene: TRBV27
j_gene: TRBJ2-7
CDR3nt: TGTGCCAAGGACAGCTCCTACGAGCAGTACTTC
CDR3aa: CAKDSSYEQYF